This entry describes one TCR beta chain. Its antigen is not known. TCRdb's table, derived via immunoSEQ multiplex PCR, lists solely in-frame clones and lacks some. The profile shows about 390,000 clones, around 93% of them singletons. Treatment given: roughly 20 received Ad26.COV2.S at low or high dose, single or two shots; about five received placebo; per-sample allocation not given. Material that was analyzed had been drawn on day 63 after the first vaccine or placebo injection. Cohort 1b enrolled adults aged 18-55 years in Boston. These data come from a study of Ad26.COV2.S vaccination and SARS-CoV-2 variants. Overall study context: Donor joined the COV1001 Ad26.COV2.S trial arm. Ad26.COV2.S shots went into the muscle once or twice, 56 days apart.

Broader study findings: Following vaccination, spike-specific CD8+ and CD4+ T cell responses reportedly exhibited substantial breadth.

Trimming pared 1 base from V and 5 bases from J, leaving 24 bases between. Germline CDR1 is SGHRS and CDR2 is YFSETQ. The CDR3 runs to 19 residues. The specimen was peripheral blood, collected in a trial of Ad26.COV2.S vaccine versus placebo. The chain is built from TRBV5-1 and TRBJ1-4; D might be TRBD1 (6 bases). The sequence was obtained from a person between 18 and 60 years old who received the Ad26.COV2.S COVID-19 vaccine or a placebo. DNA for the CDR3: TGCGCCAGCAGCTTGAGGGGGACCGGGATCCAGGTCCTCAATGAAAAACTGTTTTTT. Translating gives CASSLRGTGIQVLNEKLFF.